This TCR beta chain is from a study of CD8+CD57+ T cells in acquired aplastic anemia. Study details: The sorted CD4+ and CD8+ cells yielded an average around 3.2 ug of DNA. Healthy donors gave around 9.9 million reads on average for CD4+ cells.

Profiles of TCR beta VDJ and CDR3 were generated from a genomic DNA template. TCRdb fed the reads into MiXCR, producing one record per CDR3 protein. The sample contains about 210,000 distinct CDR3 sequences, 61% of which appear only once. The CDR3 length is 14 residues. Per the germline V gene, CDR1 is LNHDA and CDR2 is SQIVND (reference sequence). With 5 bases removed from V and 7 bases from J, the gap between germline ends came to 12 bases. The sequence came from a human donor in good health. The sample was sorted CD4+, CD8+, or CD8+CD57+ T cells (not recorded which) from PBMCs. This rearrangement joins TRBV19 to TRBJ1-6, with D tentatively TRBD1 (5 bases). CDR3 loop: CASSPGGTNSPLHF. For the CDR3, the DNA is TGTGCCAGTAGTCCCGGAGGGACCAATTCACCCCTCCACTTT.